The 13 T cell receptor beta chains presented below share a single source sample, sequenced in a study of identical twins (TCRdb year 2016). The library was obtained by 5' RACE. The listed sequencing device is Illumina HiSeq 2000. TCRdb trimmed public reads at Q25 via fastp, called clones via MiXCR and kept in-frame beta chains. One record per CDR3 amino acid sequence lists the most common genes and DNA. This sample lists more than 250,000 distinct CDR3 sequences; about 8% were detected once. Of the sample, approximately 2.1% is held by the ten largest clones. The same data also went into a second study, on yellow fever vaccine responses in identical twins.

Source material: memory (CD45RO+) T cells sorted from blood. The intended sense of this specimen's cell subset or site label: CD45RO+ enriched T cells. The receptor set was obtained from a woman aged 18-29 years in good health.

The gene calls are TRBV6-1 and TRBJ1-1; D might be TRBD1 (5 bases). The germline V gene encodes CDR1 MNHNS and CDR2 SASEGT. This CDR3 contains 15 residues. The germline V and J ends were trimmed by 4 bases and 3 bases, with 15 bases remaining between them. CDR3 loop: CASSAFGRDYTEAFF. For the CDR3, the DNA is TGTGCCAGCAGTGCCTTCGGTCGGGACTACACTGAAGCTTTCTTT.

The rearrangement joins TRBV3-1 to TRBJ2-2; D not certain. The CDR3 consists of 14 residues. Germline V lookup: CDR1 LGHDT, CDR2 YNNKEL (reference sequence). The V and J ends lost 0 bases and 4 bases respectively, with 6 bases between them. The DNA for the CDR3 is TGTGCCAGCAGCCAAGAAACGGTCACCGGGGAGCTGTTTTTT. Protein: CASSQETVTGELFF.

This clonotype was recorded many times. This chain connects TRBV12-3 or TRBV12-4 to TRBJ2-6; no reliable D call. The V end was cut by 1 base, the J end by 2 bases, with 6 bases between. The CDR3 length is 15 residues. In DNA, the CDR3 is TGTGCCAGCAGTTTAGGGATTACTGGGGCCAACGTCCTGACTTTC. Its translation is CASSLGITGANVLTF.

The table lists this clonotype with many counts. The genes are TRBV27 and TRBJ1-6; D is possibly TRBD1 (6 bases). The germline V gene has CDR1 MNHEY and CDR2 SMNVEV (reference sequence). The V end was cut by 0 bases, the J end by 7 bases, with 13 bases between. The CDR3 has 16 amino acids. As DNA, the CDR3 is TGTGCCAGCAGTTTATCGGGGGGGCAGGGAAATTCACCCCTCCACTTT. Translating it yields CASSLSGGQGNSPLHF.

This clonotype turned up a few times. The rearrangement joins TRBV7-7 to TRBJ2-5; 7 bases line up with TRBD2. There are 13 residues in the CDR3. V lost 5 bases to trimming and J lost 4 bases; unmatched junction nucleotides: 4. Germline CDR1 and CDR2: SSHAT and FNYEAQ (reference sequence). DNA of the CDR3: TGTGCCAGCAGCCCGGGGAGGGGAGAGACCCAGTACTTC. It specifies CASSPGRGETQYF.

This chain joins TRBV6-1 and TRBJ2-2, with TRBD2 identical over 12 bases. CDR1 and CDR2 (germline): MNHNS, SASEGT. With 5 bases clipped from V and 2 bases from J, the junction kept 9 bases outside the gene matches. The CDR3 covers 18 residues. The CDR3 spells CASSLQLAGGPNTGELFF. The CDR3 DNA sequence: TGTGCCAGCAGTCTCCAACTAGCGGGGGGACCTAACACCGGGGAGCTGTTTTTT.

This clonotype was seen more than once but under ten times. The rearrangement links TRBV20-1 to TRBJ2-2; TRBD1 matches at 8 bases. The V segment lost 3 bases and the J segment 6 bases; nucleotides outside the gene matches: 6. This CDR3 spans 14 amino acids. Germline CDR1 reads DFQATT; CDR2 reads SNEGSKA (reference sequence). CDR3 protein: CSARSGQEPGELFF. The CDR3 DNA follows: TGCAGTGCTAGGTCGGGACAGGAACCCGGGGAGCTGTTTTTT.

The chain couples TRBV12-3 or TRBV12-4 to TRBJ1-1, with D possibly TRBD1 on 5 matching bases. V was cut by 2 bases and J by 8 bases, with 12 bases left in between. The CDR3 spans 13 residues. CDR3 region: CASSLLGAPEAFF. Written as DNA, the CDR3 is TGTGCCAGCAGTTTACTCGGGGCCCCGGAAGCTTTCTTT.

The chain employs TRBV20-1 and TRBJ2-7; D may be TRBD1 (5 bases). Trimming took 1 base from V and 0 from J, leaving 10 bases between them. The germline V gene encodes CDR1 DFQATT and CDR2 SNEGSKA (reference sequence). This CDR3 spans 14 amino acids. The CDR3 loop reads CSARGTSFSYEQYV. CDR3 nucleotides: TGCAGTGCTAGAGGGACATCTTTCTCCTACGAGCAGTACGTC.

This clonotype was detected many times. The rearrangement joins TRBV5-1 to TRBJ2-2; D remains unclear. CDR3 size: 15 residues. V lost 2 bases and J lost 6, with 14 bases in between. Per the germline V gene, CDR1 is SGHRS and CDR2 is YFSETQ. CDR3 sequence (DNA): TGCGCCAGCAGCTTCGAAGGCCATTCAGCCGGGGAGCTGTTTTTT. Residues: CASSFEGHSAGELFF. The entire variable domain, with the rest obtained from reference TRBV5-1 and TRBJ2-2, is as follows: KAGVTQTPRYLIKTRGQQVTLSCSPISGHRSVSWYQQTPGQGLQFLFEYFSETQRNKGNFPGRFSGRQFSNSRSEMNVSTLELGDSALYLCASSFEGHSAGELFFGEGSRLTVL.

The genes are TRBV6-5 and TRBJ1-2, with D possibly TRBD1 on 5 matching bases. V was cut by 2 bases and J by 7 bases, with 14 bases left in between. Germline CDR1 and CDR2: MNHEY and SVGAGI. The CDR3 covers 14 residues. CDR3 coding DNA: TGTGCCAGCAGTTACGGGGCCGGGTCGGTTGGCTACACCTTC. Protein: CASSYGAGSVGYTF.

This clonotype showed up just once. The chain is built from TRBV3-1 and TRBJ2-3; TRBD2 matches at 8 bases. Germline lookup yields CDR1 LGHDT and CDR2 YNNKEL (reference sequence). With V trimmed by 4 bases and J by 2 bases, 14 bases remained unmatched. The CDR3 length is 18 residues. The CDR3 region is CASSRYALAGGSTDTQYF. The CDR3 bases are TGTGCCAGCAGCCGATATGCTCTGGCGGGAGGCTCCACAGATACGCAGTATTTT.

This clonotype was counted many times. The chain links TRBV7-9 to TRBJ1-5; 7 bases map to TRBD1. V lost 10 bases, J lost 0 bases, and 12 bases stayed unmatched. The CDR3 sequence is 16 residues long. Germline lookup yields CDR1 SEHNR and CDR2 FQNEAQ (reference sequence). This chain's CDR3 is CATLPGQTYSNQPQHF. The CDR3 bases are TGTGCCACATTACCGGGACAGACATATAGCAATCAGCCCCAGCATTTT.